The entry below describes one T cell receptor (beta chain). In the authors' workflow: How many nucleated cells were present was estimated from reference gene primer amplification. The protocol was immunoSEQ multiplex PCR, while the TCRdb copy is restricted to in-frame clones and leaves out a portion. Clone size and V and J calls were adopted from that table, with D and trimming inferred from the DNA. The sample has roughly 250,000 clones, around 90% seen once. The sample belongs to a study of blood T cell repertoires in COVID-19. On the study more broadly: In each case, the material was cDNA or gDNA derived from T cells, B-cell-depleted T cells, or PBMCs.

Per the germline V gene, CDR1 is GTSNPN and CDR2 is SVGIG (reference sequence). Deletions cut 0 bases from V and 1 base from J, with 15 bases between. This CDR3 is built from 16 residues. Sequencing was done on a sample of PBMCs or T cells enriched from blood (not recorded which). The gene calls are TRBV30 and TRBJ1-1, with D hard to call. The sequence came from a man between 50 and 59 years old who had been exposed to COVID-19. CDR3 sequence: CAWSVGWREGNTEAFF. DNA of the CDR3: TGTGCCTGGAGTGTGGGGTGGAGGGAAGGGAACACTGAAGCTTTCTTT. Full variable domain (rest looked up from reference TRBV30 and TRBJ1-1): SQTIHQWPATLVQPVGSPLSLECTVEGTSNPNLYWYRQAAGRGLQLLFYSVGIGQISSEVPQNLSASRPQDRQFILSSKKLLLSDSGFYLCAWSVGWREGNTEAFFGQGTRLTVV.